This is a list of T cell receptor beta chains from one sample in a study of T cells in Graves' hyperthyroidism and ophthalmopathy. TCRdb itself ran the multiplex PCR reads through MiXCR, one entry per CDR3 protein. The table records approximately 600,000 distinct CDR3 sequences, about 14% of them present only once. The specimen was blood. The receptors here all came from a woman in her forties with Graves' ophthalmopathy. Both conserved end residues are part of each CDR3. The order of the fields is clone size, J gene, V gene, D gene, CDR3 DNA, CDR3 protein. D genes are given only for firm matches. The size field is filled for only some rows; it gives once, few, many or a size class.

few | TRBJ2-7 | TRBV4-1 | NA | TGCGCCAGCAGCCAAGATCTGTACACGGTAATGGGGAGCTACGAGCAGTACTTC | CASSQDLYTVMGSYEQYF
NA | TRBJ2-5 | TRBV20-1 | NA | TGCAGTGCTGGTCTTGAGGGACGCAGAAAGACCCAGTACTTC | CSAGLEGRRKTQYF
many | TRBJ1-2 | TRBV29-1 | NA | TGCAGCGTTTCCTACATGAACCATGGCTACACCTTC | CSVSYMNHGYTF
NA | TRBJ1-5 | TRBV4-3 | NA | TGCGCCAGCAGCCAAGATAGGGGAGGGGCCCAGCCCCAGCATTTT | CASSQDRGGAQPQHF
many | TRBJ2-7 | TRBV2 | TRBD2 | TGTGCCAGCCTCGGACTAGCGGGCGTCGACGAGCAGTACTTC | CASLGLAGVDEQYF
many | TRBJ1-1 | TRBV9 | NA | TGTGCCAGCAGCGTAGCCGAAATGGCTGAAGCTTTCTTT | CASSVAEMAEAFF
many | TRBJ2-6 | TRBV27 | NA | TGTGCCAGCAGTTGGTGCTCTGGGGCCAACGTCCTGACTTTC | CASSWCSGANVLTF
many | TRBJ2-5 | TRBV10-3 | NA | TGTGCCATCAAGTCCCAGGGTAGCGAAGAGACCCAGTACTTC | CAIKSQGSEETQYF
few | TRBJ2-7 | TRBV6-2/TRBV6-3 | TRBD1 | TGTGCCGGCGGGACAGGGTGGTACGAGCAGTACTTC | CAGGTGWYEQYF
many | TRBJ2-7 | TRBV7-2 | TRBD2 | TGTGCCAGCGGCTTAGGGGCGGGAGGGCTGTACTTC | CASGLGAGGLYF
NA | TRBJ1-1 | TRBV18 | NA | TGTGCCAGCTCACCAAGTTTACAGCAGATGAACACTGAAGCTTTCTTT | CASSPSLQQMNTEAFF
few | TRBJ2-5 | TRBV7-9 | TRBD2 | TGTGCCAGCAGCTACCGGACTAGCGGGAGAGAGGCCCAGTACTTC | CASSYRTSGREAQYF
NA | TRBJ1-2 | TRBV11-2 | TRBD1 | TGTGCCAGCAGCTTATTGGGGACAGGGGGCGAGTATGGCTACACCTTC | CASSLLGTGGEYGYTF
once | TRBJ1-1 | TRBV25-1 | NA | TGTGCCAGCAGAGGGGGGGCTCGAACTGAAGCTTTCTTT | CASRGGARTEAFF
many | TRBJ2-7 | TRBV24-1 | TRBD1 | TGTGCCACCAGTGAAACAGGGGCCTACGAGCAGTACTTC | CATSETGAYEQYF
NA | TRBJ2-7 | TRBV6-1 | TRBD2 | TGTGCCAGCAGTGAAGGGGTTACAGCGGGATGGTCTCAGCAGTACTTC | CASSEGVTAGWSQQYF
many | TRBJ2-5 | TRBV29-1 | NA | TGCAGCGTTGGTTCCGGCGATACCTTCCAAGAGACCCAGTACTTC | CSVGSGDTFQETQYF
NA | TRBJ1-5 | TRBV28 | NA | TGTGCCAGCAGTCCGGTGTTTAATAGCAATCAGCCCCAGCATTTT | CASSPVFNSNQPQHF
many | TRBJ2-7 | TRBV20-1 | NA | TGCAGTGCTAGGGCGGGAAGGTTGTCTTTGTACGAGCAGTACTTC | CSARAGRLSLYEQYF
NA | TRBJ2-2 | TRBV4-1 | TRBD2 | TGCGCCAGCAGCCACGTACTAGCGGGAGTTAACACCGGGGAGCTGTTTTTT | CASSHVLAGVNTGELFF
many | TRBJ2-1 | TRBV15 | NA | TGTGCCACCAGCAGAGGAGGCGGAACCTACAATGAGCAGTTCTTC | CATSRGGGTYNEQFF
many | TRBJ2-7 | TRBV29-1 | TRBD1 | TGCAGCGTTCAGACAGGGGGACCGCTAGAGCAGTACTTC | CSVQTGGPLEQYF
many | TRBJ1-2 | TRBV11-2 | NA | TGTGCCAGCAGCTTAGATCCCCTAATATTTGGCTACACCTTC | CASSLDPLIFGYTF
many | TRBJ1-1 | TRBV12-3/TRBV12-4 | NA | TGTGCCAGCAGTCGACTCTCTCAAGCTTTCTTT | CASSRLSQAFF
many | TRBJ2-7 | TRBV12-3/TRBV12-4 | TRBD1 | TGTGCCAGCAGCCCAAAAGGGACAGGCTACGAGCAGTACTTC | CASSPKGTGYEQYF
NA | TRBJ2-4 | TRBV29-1 | TRBD1 | TGCAGCGTGGAACAGGGGGTGGACATTCAGTACTTC | CSVEQGVDIQYF
NA | TRBJ2-7 | TRBV28 | TRBD1 | TGTGCCAGCAGTACGGACAGGGCCATGAGAAACGAGCAGTACTTC | CASSTDRAMRNEQYF
NA | TRBJ2-7 | TRBV28 | NA | TGTGCCAGCAGTTTATTGGCGCTACAGCGGAACGAGCAGTACTTC | CASSLLALQRNEQYF
many | TRBJ2-7 | TRBV7-2 | NA | TGTGCCAGCAGCCCCAGCGGACCCTACGAGCAGTACTTC | CASSPSGPYEQYF
NA | TRBJ2-7 | TRBV9 | TRBD2 | TGTGCCAGCAGTTCTAGCGGGAGCGCGTACGAGCAGTACTTC | CASSSSGSAYEQYF
NA | TRBJ2-7 | TRBV12-3/TRBV12-4 | TRBD2 | TGTGCCAGCATCCCGAGGGGACTAGCGGGAGGAAAAATCTACGAGCAGTACTTC | CASIPRGLAGGKIYEQYF
many | TRBJ2-2 | TRBV2 | NA | TGTGCCAGCAGTCTACTTGGGGCAGGGAACACCGGGGAGCTGTTTTTT | CASSLLGAGNTGELFF
many | TRBJ1-2 | TRBV28 | NA | TGTGCCAGCAGTTTACCGTGGGCAGGGATACCGGACTATGGCTACACCTTC | CASSLPWAGIPDYGYTF
many | TRBJ1-1 | TRBV7-2 | NA | TGTGCCAGCAGCTTGGAAGAGTTCACTGAAGCTTTCTTT | CASSLEEFTEAFF
many | TRBJ2-7 | TRBV6-1 | NA | TGTGCCAGCAGTGACGGCGGGCAGGACGAGCAGTACTTC | CASSDGGQDEQYF
few | TRBJ1-2 | TRBV6-1 | NA | TGTGCCAGCAGTATCACCCCAGACAGAGAAAACACCTTC | CASSITPDRENTF
many | TRBJ1-5 | TRBV28 | NA | TGTGCCAGCAGCCAGGACAGAGAATGGGGGCAGCCCCAGCATTTT | CASSQDREWGQPQHF